This is a list of T cell receptor beta chains from one sample in a study of blood T cell repertoires in COVID-19. The data were produced by immunoSEQ multiplex PCR, yet TCRdb's version contains in-frame clones alone and is incomplete. The data show about 59,000 clones, 70% to 75% seen once. Sequenced: peripheral blood. The receptors originated from a woman in her forties or fifties with active or convalescent COVID-19. CDR3s include the opening cysteine and the closing phenylalanine or tryptophan. D genes are given only for firm matches. Not every row has a clone size; where given, it reads once, few, many or a size class.

clone size	D gene	CDR3 length	V gene	J gene	CDR3 protein	CDR3 DNA
-	TRBD1	15	TRBV27	TRBJ1-2	CASSFLGQGAAGYTF	TGTGCCAGCAGTTTCTTGGGACAGGGCGCAGCGGGCTACACCTTC
-	TRBD2	13	TRBV2	TRBJ2-1	CASEGGSYNEQFF	TGTGCCAGCGAAGGCGGGAGTTACAATGAGCAGTTCTTC
-	-	13	TRBV3-1/TRBV3-2	TRBJ1-1	CASSQGRGSEAFF	TGTGCCAGCAGCCAAGGACGCGGGTCTGAAGCTTTCTTT
-	-	11	TRBV5-1	TRBJ2-5	CASSSQETQYF	TGCGCCAGCAGCTCTCAAGAGACCCAGTACTTC
-	TRBD1	16	TRBV5-1	TRBJ1-6	CASSPGLGQGNSPLHF	TGCGCCAGCAGCCCCGGGTTGGGACAGGGGAATTCACCCCTCCACTTT
few	TRBD1	18	TRBV3-1/TRBV3-2	TRBJ1-5	CASSQGSWTGGSNQPQHF	TGTGCCAGCAGCCAAGGATCTTGGACAGGGGGCAGCAATCAGCCCCAGCATTTT
-	TRBD1	14	TRBV3-1/TRBV3-2	TRBJ1-2	CASSQEDRVYGYTF	TGTGCCAGCAGCCAAGAAGACAGGGTCTATGGCTACACCTTC
once	-	13	TRBV5-6	TRBJ1-5	CASSSRRDQPQHF	TGTGCCAGCAGCTCCAGGAGGGATCAGCCCCAGCATTTT
-	TRBD2	17	TRBV7-9	TRBJ2-1	CASSPGLAALLGNEQFF	TGTGCCAGCAGCCCAGGACTAGCGGCACTTCTCGGGAATGAGCAGTTCTTC
few	-	17	TRBV15	TRBJ2-2	CATSRGLARVDTGELFF	TGTGCCACCAGCAGAGGCCTGGCCAGGGTCGACACCGGGGAGCTGTTTTTT
-	-	14	TRBV7-9	TRBJ1-2	CASSPDGINYGYTF	TGTGCCAGCAGCCCCGACGGGATCAACTATGGCTACACCTTC
-	TRBD2	15	TRBV5-8	TRBJ2-1	CASSLLGLDYNEQFF	TGTGCCAGCAGCTTGTTGGGACTAGACTACAATGAGCAGTTCTTC
-	-	15	TRBV18	TRBJ2-3	CASSPRSGDADTQYF	TGTGCCAGCTCACCACGGTCAGGGGACGCAGATACGCAGTATTTT
-	-	14	TRBV7-6	TRBJ1-1	CASSLAGGNTEAFF	TGTGCCAGCAGCTTAGCCGGGGGGAACACTGAAGCTTTCTTT
few	-	14	TRBV28	TRBJ2-1	CASSFQARRYEQFF	TGTGCCAGCAGTTTTCAGGCCCGGAGGTATGAGCAGTTCTTC
-	-	15	TRBV18	TRBJ1-2	CASSPSSGWGDGYTF	TGTGCCAGCTCACCAAGTAGCGGATGGGGCGATGGCTACACCTTC
-	TRBD2	14	TRBV30	TRBJ2-3	CAWSLGLAADTQYF	TGTGCCTGGAGCCTGGGACTAGCCGCAGATACGCAGTATTTT
many	-	15	TRBV3-1/TRBV3-2	TRBJ2-1	CASSQGGTPIREQFF	TGTGCCAGCAGCCAAGGCGGGACCCCTATCAGGGAGCAGTTCTTC
once	TRBD1	14	TRBV19	TRBJ1-2	CASSVPGQGDGYTF	TGTGCCAGTAGTGTACCGGGACAGGGTGATGGCTACACCTTC
-	TRBD1	15	TRBV5-5	TRBJ2-7	CASSAPGQGRYEQYF	TGTGCCAGCAGTGCCCCCGGACAGGGGAGATACGAGCAGTACTTC
-	TRBD1	12	TRBV27	TRBJ1-2	CASSGTGYGYTF	TGTGCCAGCTCCGGGACAGGCTATGGCTACACCTTC
-	TRBD2	16	TRBV6-1	TRBJ2-1	CASSEMWTSGYNEQFF	TGTGCCAGCAGTGAAATGTGGACTAGCGGTTACAATGAGCAGTTCTTC
few	TRBD2	17	TRBV5-6	TRBJ2-1	CASSYFPLIAGVGEQFF	TGTGCCAGCAGCTATTTTCCGTTAATAGCGGGAGTAGGGGAGCAGTTCTTC
-	-	14	TRBV19	TRBJ2-2	CASSTDWDTGELFF	TGTGCCAGTAGTACGGACTGGGACACCGGGGAGCTGTTTTTT
-	TRBD2	15	TRBV6-2/TRBV6-3	TRBJ2-4	CASSRGTSGSYIQYF	TGTGCCAGCAGCCGGGGGACTAGCGGGAGTTACATTCAGTACTTC
-	TRBD2	15	TRBV19	TRBJ2-3	CASSIASGSIYTQYF	TGTGCCAGTAGTATCGCTAGCGGGAGTATATATACGCAGTATTTT
many	-	15	TRBV18	TRBJ2-6	CASSPPSSGANVLTF	TGTGCCAGCTCACCACCCAGTTCTGGGGCCAACGTCCTGACTTTC
-	TRBD2	15	TRBV24-1	TRBJ2-1	CATSELGLAGGEQFF	TGTGCCACCAGTGAGTTGGGACTAGCGGGCGGTGAGCAGTTCTTC
-	-	15	TRBV3-1/TRBV3-2	TRBJ2-1	CASSQEWQAYNEQFF	TGTGCCAGCAGCCAAGAGTGGCAGGCCTACAATGAGCAGTTCTTC
-	-	14	TRBV30	TRBJ1-1	CAWTLGAMNTEAFF	TGTGCCTGGACCCTAGGGGCGATGAACACTGAAGCTTTCTTT
-	TRBD1	12	TRBV2	TRBJ1-2	CASSLPPGQKNF	TGTGCCAGCAGCCTACCGCCGGGACAGAAAAACTTC
once	-	15	TRBV5-6	TRBJ2-2	CASSLDGGYTGELFF	TGTGCCAGCAGCTTGGACGGAGGTTACACCGGGGAGCTGTTTTTT
once	TRBD1	17	TRBV28	TRBJ1-2	CASYRPRGPPGQGLRTF	TGTGCCAGCTATAGACCGAGGGGACCTCCGGGACAGGGTCTGAGAACCTTC
-	TRBD1	14	TRBV28	TRBJ2-5	CASTSTGGAETQYF	TGTGCCAGCACCTCAACAGGGGGCGCAGAGACCCAGTACTTC
few	-	13	TRBV5-1	TRBJ1-5	CASSFQINQPQHF	TGCGCCAGCAGCTTCCAGATCAATCAGCCCCAGCATTTT
-	TRBD1	16	TRBV7-6	TRBJ1-4	CASSFEPGQAYEKLFF	TGTGCCAGCAGCTTCGAGCCGGGACAGGCCTATGAAAAACTGTTTTTT
-	TRBD1	16	TRBV5-8	TRBJ1-1	CASSRPETGENTEAFF	TGTGCCAGCAGCCGACCAGAGACAGGGGAGAACACTGAAGCTTTCTTT
-	-	15	TRBV2	TRBJ2-5	CASRTSQVIQETQYF	TGTGCCAGCAGAACCTCACAGGTCATCCAAGAGACCCAGTACTTC
-	TRBD1	13	TRBV5-4	TRBJ2-7	CASSLTGDYEQYF	TGTGCCAGCAGCTTGACAGGGGACTACGAGCAGTACTTC
few	TRBD1	15	TRBV15	TRBJ2-5	CATSRGGQGGETQYF	TGTGCCACCAGCAGAGGGGGACAGGGCGGAGAGACCCAGTACTTC
-	TRBD1	15	TRBV7-2	TRBJ1-5	CASSPQGQSNQPQHF	TGTGCCAGCAGCCCTCAGGGACAGAGCAATCAGCCCCAGCATTTT
few	-	14	TRBV2	TRBJ2-7	CASSEGVGPYEQYF	TGTGCCAGCAGTGAAGGAGTGGGGCCCTACGAGCAGTACTTC
-	TRBD1	14	TRBV2	TRBJ2-7	CASSTGTGSYEQYF	TGTGCCAGCAGTACCGGGACAGGGTCCTACGAGCAGTACTTC
-	-	14	TRBV6-4	TRBJ1-2	CASSVSDSSYGYTF	TGTGCCAGCAGTGTTTCGGACAGTTCCTATGGCTACACCTTC
-	-	13	TRBV5-1	TRBJ2-7	CASSLGLVYEQYF	TGCGCCAGCAGCTTGGGACTAGTGTACGAGCAGTACTTC